Listed below are T cell receptor beta chains from one sample, sequenced in a study of control samples from healthy donors and cancer patients. Data came from immunoSEQ multiplex PCR; TCRdb stores just in-frame clones and leaves some out. Of around 120,000 clones listed, around nine tenths are singletons. Source material: blood. Receptor source: a man in his forties or fifties in good health. CDR3s include the opening cysteine and the closing phenylalanine or tryptophan.

V: TRBV10-2; CDR3: CASSVRRTGETQYF
V: TRBV20-1; CDR3: CSASYRFTNTEAFF
V: TRBV12-3/TRBV12-4; CDR3: CASSLGENQPQHF
V: TRBV29-1; CDR3: CSVGPGLTGELFF
V: TRBV24-1; CDR3: CATSDSRFSSGLNEQFF
V: TRBV25-1; CDR3: CASSEGQGHTDTQYF
V: TRBV7-8; CDR3: CASSFAGGNNQPQHF
V: TRBV6-5; CDR3: CASSSTGAGTFLHF
V: TRBV10-2; CDR3: CASSTSGGLPLEQYF
V: TRBV30; CDR3: CAWRDRVFGGYTF
V: TRBV5-1; CDR3: CASSLGQQNSGNTIYF
V: TRBV7-2; CDR3: CASSSRTGGYNEQFF
V: TRBV25-1; CDR3: CASESGSPSNQPQHF
V: TRBV4-3; CDR3: CASSHPGQGAGEQFF
V: TRBV14; CDR3: CASSRSPDLEGAQYF
V: TRBV7-6; CDR3: CASSPWGGNTGELFF
V: TRBV20-1; CDR3: CSASPGPNQPQHF
V: TRBV19; CDR3: CASSTGADRANYGYTF
V: TRBV29-1; CDR3: CSAKTGTGVIEQYF
V: TRBV29-1; CDR3: CSAWGRPVNTEAFF
V: TRBV12-3/TRBV12-4; CDR3: CASSLFMFEQYF
V: TRBV7-9; CDR3: CASSLSQGRYNEQFF
V: TRBV6-6; CDR3: CASILSRGDYGYTF
V: TRBV3-1/TRBV3-2; CDR3: CASSPAESTDTQYF
V: TRBV27; CDR3: CASSLFLWTDNSPLHF
V: TRBV5-8; CDR3: CASSLTRRGEKLFF
V: TRBV12-3/TRBV12-4; CDR3: CASSLSGNTIYF
V: TRBV4-1; CDR3: CASSTEDRPPYEQYF
V: TRBV7-2; CDR3: CASSVWDSKGETQYF
V: TRBV11-2; CDR3: CASSLDRQGPGELFF
V: TRBV5-1; CDR3: CASSLDHTEAFF
V: TRBV4-1; CDR3: CASSQDSIANEQFF
V: TRBV5-4; CDR3: CASTLGRNTEAFF
V: TRBV2; CDR3: CASTRGGNEQFF
V: TRBV20-1; CDR3: CSVIYDLEAFF
V: TRBV7-8; CDR3: CASRKSGNNWGEQYF
V: TRBV5-6; CDR3: CASSFGVRDYGYTF
V: TRBV6-2/TRBV6-3; CDR3: CASSPGLAGGPRETQYF
V: TRBV5-5; CDR3: CASSLIPAVEQYF
V: TRBV9; CDR3: CASSVYTGELFF
V: TRBV29-1; CDR3: CSVVVGGSYNEQFF
V: TRBV5-6; CDR3: CASSLGRGGFYEQYF
V: TRBV5-6; CDR3: CASSLGSQPQHF
V: TRBV19; CDR3: CASSPLLAGGNQETQYF
V: TRBV7-8; CDR3: CASSLAFADTQYF
V: TRBV7-9; CDR3: CASRPGVYVGGAETQYF
V: TRBV18; CDR3: CASSQTTDYGYTF
V: TRBV5-5; CDR3: CASSLRLPNTEAFF